This T cell receptor (beta chain) was recorded in a study of human T cells and chemical hapten exposure. Study at large: For the roughly 25-week duration of the study, patients were given weekly doses of diphenylcyclopropenone on the scalp.

Time point of the sample: pre-sensitization, week 0. As to treatment: therapeutic diphenylcyclopropenone sensitization with weekly scalp DPC. During construction of the library, unique molecular identifiers were attached to individual cDNA molecules for quantitative, reproducible TCR counting. In TCRdb, the RACE reads were re-called with MiXCR into one record per CDR3 protein. The data show around 380,000 distinct CDR3 sequences, about 5% seen once. This CDR3 is 18 amino acids long. V trimming: 4 bases; J trimming: 0 bases; junction bases outside the gene matches: 13. Germline assignment: CDR1 MGHRA and CDR2 YSYEKL. Overall study results and limits: Expanded TCRs were compared with controls, and the expanded TCRs formed significantly more large CDR3 similarity clusters. Patch test score was positively correlated with the counts of TCRs that had expanded at PT1.

A remark on this clonotype: As yet, its antigen is unknown.

The chain links TRBV4-1 to TRBJ2-7, with TRBD1 matching 9 bases. This receptor was obtained from a woman younger than 35 with alopecia areata. Some clones in this sample may be carry-over from other donors' samples. The sample was whole blood, taken in connection with sensitization to the hapten diphenylcyclopropenone (DPC). The CDR3 sequence: CASSLTGGRGGSSYEQYF. The DNA for the CDR3 is TGCGCCAGCAGCCTGACAGGGGGTAGAGGGGGCAGCTCCTACGAGCAGTACTTC.